This is a list of T cell receptor beta chains from one sample in a study of quantifying T cell responses using KT2 cells. From the UMI-ligation and nested PCR reads, TCRdb called clonotypes with MiXCR, one entry per CDR3 protein. The table shows more than 55,000 distinct CDR3 sequences, with approximately 13% occurring only once. Sequencing was done on a sample of PBMCs spiked with cells of the T cell clone KT2. All receptors derive from a human donor. Both conserved end residues are part of each CDR3. A row's size may be missing; if present it is once, few, many or a size class.

J,V,size,CDR3
TRBJ2-7,TRBV20-1,few,CSATGNKDYEQYF
TRBJ1-1,TRBV12-3/TRBV12-4,many,CASSLLSDSPNTEAFF
TRBJ2-1,TRBV6-5,many,CASSGSLAGETNNEQFF
TRBJ2-3,TRBV5-1,few,CASSRLAGGEDTQYF
TRBJ2-1,TRBV4-2,few,CASSQGLAKGEQFF
TRBJ2-5,TRBV29-1,-,CSVVAGGPKETQYF
TRBJ2-7,TRBV20-1,-,CSALRQRESNEQYF
TRBJ2-3,TRBV3-1,many,CASSQEIFGRLAGGEDTQYF
TRBJ1-1,TRBV12-3/TRBV12-4,once,CASSPARDSGGTEAFF
TRBJ2-7,TRBV12-3/TRBV12-4,many,CASTSSGRSSYEQYF
TRBJ2-1,TRBV9,few,CATSPAGGLYNEQFF
TRBJ2-7,TRBV6-5,few,CASSFLQGAYEQYF
TRBJ2-7,TRBV4-2,medium-sized,CASSQEKLAGDEQYF
TRBJ1-5,TRBV7-9,-,CASSRGGNQPQHF
TRBJ2-1,TRBV19,many,CASSILRSGNIGEQFF
TRBJ1-5,TRBV2,many,CASRRQGNQPQHF
TRBJ2-7,TRBV18,many,CASSPGRYEQYF
TRBJ2-2,TRBV9,-,CASSVGGLTGELFF
TRBJ2-5,TRBV6-1,-,CASSRDREETQYF
TRBJ2-3,TRBV18,few,CASSTGQGGTDTQYF
TRBJ2-5,TRBV12-3/TRBV12-4,many,CASRPGQGVETQYF
TRBJ2-1,TRBV11-2,few,CASRTSGVYNEQFF
TRBJ1-6,TRBV27,few,CASSGGVSPLHF
TRBJ2-1,TRBV7-2,few,CASSLGLASGEQFF
TRBJ1-5,TRBV6-1,few,CASSESGAEQPQHF
TRBJ2-3,TRBV30,-,CAWGSGRVTDTQYF
TRBJ2-1,TRBV20-1,few,CSARDWDSGRAYNEQFF
TRBJ1-1,TRBV5-5,many,CASSLGTEIMNTEAFF
TRBJ2-1,TRBV28,many,CASRITGASYNEQFF
TRBJ2-7,TRBV6-2/TRBV6-3,-,CASGRGSLAYYEQYF
TRBJ2-1,TRBV12-3/TRBV12-4,-,CASSLPGYEQFF
TRBJ2-1,TRBV2,-,CASSPLAGGGNEQFF
TRBJ2-2,TRBV9,few,CASSMGLAGVNTGELFF
TRBJ1-5,TRBV20-1,-,CSARPGFSNQPQHF
TRBJ2-1,TRBV4-1,many,CASSQVRSGGPDNEQFF
TRBJ2-1,TRBV20-1,few,CSARSGGSYNEQFF
TRBJ1-1,TRBV6-1,few,CASSLRTEDTEAFF
TRBJ1-2,TRBV6-5,few,CASSSDTWNYGYTF
TRBJ2-3,TRBV4-3,few,CASSQEPGLAETSTDTQYF
TRBJ2-1,TRBV7-2,-,CASSSRDYLLEQFF
TRBJ1-1,TRBV7-2,few,CASSPWTGGFTEAFF
TRBJ1-3,TRBV29-1,many,CSVDNQNSGNTIYF
TRBJ1-5,TRBV6-2/TRBV6-3,-,CASTKGSRGNQPQHF
TRBJ2-7,TRBV20-1,few,CSARDSGGQSFYEQYF
TRBJ2-7,TRBV2,many,CASSKRDNSYEQYF
TRBJ2-7,TRBV18,-,CASSLPTKRDEQYF
TRBJ2-1,TRBV20-1,many,CSARTSGRHNEQFF
TRBJ2-5,TRBV7-8,few,CASSLVRAGGQETQYF
TRBJ2-7,TRBV7-8,-,CASSTQGAWAYEQYF
TRBJ2-7,TRBV6-2/TRBV6-3,many,CASSPTGFNEQYF
TRBJ2-7,TRBV12-3/TRBV12-4,many,CASRSGLAGGEQYF
TRBJ2-3,TRBV6-1,many,CASSQTGTDTQYF
TRBJ2-3,TRBV11-2,-,CASRRTSGSTDTQYF